These T cell receptor beta chains were read from a single sample in a study of shared T cell receptors in the human thymus. Only in-frame clones appear in the TCRdb table, and some are missing; sequencing was by immunoSEQ multiplex PCR. The data hold about 610,000 clones, with over 75% observed a single time. The data were also submitted as part of a second study, on human thymus T cells.

The sample was thymocytes. All receptors derive from a boy under two years old with a congenital heart defect. Each CDR3 is given with its conserved first and last residue. The D gene is left open where the match is weak. Clone size is given for some rows only: seen once, a few or many times, or a class if the clone is expanded.

TRBV30	once	TRBD1	TRBJ1-2	TGTGCCTGGAGTGTAAAGGCCCTGACAGGGGACTATGGCTACACCTTC	CAWSVKALTGDYGYTF
TRBV4-1	NA	NA	TRBJ1-1	TGCGCCAGCAGCCACCCAGGGGAGAATCACGGTGAAGCTTTCTTT	CASSHPGENHGEAFF
TRBV10-1	few	NA	TRBJ2-3	TGCGCCAGCAGTGAGTCTTACAGGCCTTTCACAGATACGCAGTATTTT	CASSESYRPFTDTQYF
TRBV7-3	NA	NA	TRBJ2-7	TGTGCCAGCAGCTTAACTCCTTGGAGGGGCGAGCAGTACTTC	CASSLTPWRGEQYF
TRBV7-9	once	NA	TRBJ2-1	TGTGCCAGCCGACGGGAACCCAGCGATGAGCAGTTCTTC	CASRREPSDEQFF
TRBV11-2	NA	NA	TRBJ2-5	TGTGCCAGCAGCTTAGGGCCAGAAGAGACCCAGTACTTC	CASSLGPEETQYF
TRBV27	NA	NA	TRBJ2-1	TGTGCCAGCAGCCTCCCGCCCGGTGAGCAGTTCTTC	CASSLPPGEQFF
TRBV28	NA	TRBD1	TRBJ2-7	TGTGCCAGCAGTTCAAAGGACAGGGGTCTACCCTACGAGCAGTACTTC	CASSSKDRGLPYEQYF
TRBV7-9	NA	TRBD2	TRBJ2-2	TGTGCCAGCAGCCTAGGACTAGCAACAACCGGGGAGCTGTTTTTT	CASSLGLATTGELFF
TRBV11-1	once	TRBD2	TRBJ2-3	TGTGCCAGCAGCTTACAAGCGGGAGGCACAGATACGCAGTATTTT	CASSLQAGGTDTQYF
TRBV5-4	NA	TRBD2	TRBJ2-7	TGTGCCAGCAGCTTGACTAGCGGCCAGTTCTACGAGCAGTACTTC	CASSLTSGQFYEQYF
TRBV4-3	NA	NA	TRBJ2-1	TGCGCCAGCAGTTCACTTGGCGGATACACCTACAATGAGCAGTTCTTC	CASSSLGGYTYNEQFF
TRBV27	NA	TRBD2	TRBJ2-7	TGTGCCAGCAGTTTATCGCGCCTAGCGGGAATCATCTACGAGCAGTACTTC	CASSLSRLAGIIYEQYF
TRBV6-5	NA	TRBD1	TRBJ1-2	TGTGCCAGCAGTCCGTGGACAGGACTGTACTATGGCTACACCTTC	CASSPWTGLYYGYTF
TRBV4-3	NA	NA	TRBJ2-1	TGCGCCAGCAGCCAAGATGAGGGGGGGGACCGGGCCTACAATGAGCAGTTCTTC	CASSQDEGGDRAYNEQFF
TRBV4-3	NA	TRBD1	TRBJ2-2	TGCGCCAGCAGCCAAGATGAAGGGGTTTTGGGACAGGCGAACACCGGGGAGCTGTTTTTT	CASSQDEGVLGQANTGELFF
TRBV9	NA	NA	TRBJ1-5	TGTGCCAGCAGCGTAGGGTCTTCAGAAAATCAGCCCCAGCATTTT	CASSVGSSENQPQHF
TRBV4-1	NA	NA	TRBJ2-7	TGTGCCAGCAGCCAAGAGGCTAGCTCCTACGAGCAGTACTTC	CASSQEASSYEQYF
TRBV18	NA	NA	TRBJ2-7	TGTGCCAGCTCCGACCGAGGTTCGTACCGCTACGAGCAGTACTTC	CASSDRGSYRYEQYF
TRBV6-6	NA	NA	TRBJ1-2	TGTGCCAGCAGGGCTCCGCTCGGCGGGTCTGGCTACACCTTC	CASRAPLGGSGYTF
TRBV20-1	NA	NA	TRBJ1-5	TGCAGTGCCGGGCGGGATCAGCCCCAGCATTTT	CSAGRDQPQHF
TRBV7-2	NA	TRBD1	TRBJ2-7	TGTGCCAGCAACCACCCGGGACAGGGGGGTCACGAGCAGTACTTC	CASNHPGQGGHEQYF
TRBV9	NA	NA	TRBJ2-7	TGTGCCAGCAGCCCCCGAGGGCAGCCTCTCTACGAGCAGTACTTC	CASSPRGQPLYEQYF
TRBV9	NA	NA	TRBJ1-2	TGTGCCAGCAGCCCGTTGAGGGACACCTTC	CASSPLRDTF
TRBV4-1	once	TRBD2	TRBJ2-1	TGCGCCAGCGGATCGGGACTAGCCACATACAATGAGCAGTTCTTC	CASGSGLATYNEQFF
TRBV5-1	few	TRBD1	TRBJ1-2	TGCGCCAGCAGCTTGGCCGGGACAGGAGCATTTTATGGCTACACCTTC	CASSLAGTGAFYGYTF
TRBV29-1	NA	TRBD2	TRBJ2-7	TGCAGCGTCGCCTACACGCGGGGGGCCCCCCCACCCTACGAGCAGTACTTC	CSVAYTRGAPPPYEQYF
TRBV28	NA	TRBD1	TRBJ2-7	TGTGCCAGCAAGTCGGGACAGGGACTCTACGAGCAGTACTTC	CASKSGQGLYEQYF
TRBV2	NA	TRBD2	TRBJ2-5	TGTGCCAGCAGTGTCGGGGGAGCGGGAGAGGTCTTAGAGACCCAGTACTTC	CASSVGGAGEVLETQYF
TRBV28	few	NA	TRBJ1-1	TGTGCCAGCAGTCCCTTAGGAGGAGAAGCTTTCTTT	CASSPLGGEAFF
TRBV19	NA	NA	TRBJ1-2	TGTGCCAGTAGTATTTCGGCAGGGAGGATTAACTATGGCTACACCTTC	CASSISAGRINYGYTF
TRBV16	NA	TRBD1	TRBJ1-1	TGTGCCAGCAGCGCACAGGGGGCAGGTACTGAAGCTTTCTTT	CASSAQGAGTEAFF
TRBV28	NA	TRBD2	TRBJ2-7	TGTGCCAGCAGTTTAAAGCGGGAGGGTCGGTACGAGCAGTACTTC	CASSLKREGRYEQYF
TRBV4-1	NA	TRBD1	TRBJ2-3	TGCGCCAGCAGCCAAGATCGGGCCCCTCGGGGACAGATAAACACAGATACGCAGTATTTT	CASSQDRAPRGQINTDTQYF
TRBV5-6	once	TRBD1	TRBJ2-3	TGTGCCAGCAGCAGGGACAGAAACACAGATACGCAGTATTTT	CASSRDRNTDTQYF
TRBV15	NA	TRBD1	TRBJ1-5	TGTGCCACCAGCAGAGGACAGGGTAGCAATCAGCCCCAGCATTTT	CATSRGQGSNQPQHF
TRBV28	once	TRBD1	TRBJ1-2	TGTGCCAGCGGACAGGATAACTATGGCTACACCTTC	CASGQDNYGYTF
TRBV4-1	NA	TRBD2	TRBJ2-7	TGCGCCAGCAGCCAAGTTTCGGGACTAGTTCCCTACGAGCAGTACTTC	CASSQVSGLVPYEQYF
TRBV6-1	NA	NA	TRBJ1-2	TGTGCCAGCAGTGAACCCGCAGGGGACGACTATGGCTACACCTTC	CASSEPAGDDYGYTF
TRBV15	NA	NA	TRBJ2-2	TGTGCCACCAGCAGAGGCGCCCGGACTCCCGCGAGCACCGGGGAGCTGTTTTTT	CATSRGARTPASTGELFF
TRBV18	NA	TRBD2	TRBJ2-1	TGTGCCAGCTCACCAGTACAGCGGGAGGGCCCATTAAGATCCTACAATGAGCAGTTCTTC	CASSPVQREGPLRSYNEQFF
TRBV5-5	NA	NA	TRBJ2-1	TGTGCCAGCAGCAGGAACCGGGACTTCCGTGTCAATGAGCAGTTCTTC	CASSRNRDFRVNEQFF
TRBV9	few	TRBD2	TRBJ2-2	TGTGCCAGCAGTATACCCGGACTAGCGGACACCGGGGAGCTGTTTTTT	CASSIPGLADTGELFF
TRBV27	NA	TRBD2	TRBJ2-1	TGTGCCAGCAGTTTTAGCGGGAGTCAAGGCAATGAGCAGTTCTTC	CASSFSGSQGNEQFF
TRBV15	NA	TRBD2	TRBJ2-7	TGTGCCACGGCGGGAGGGGTAGCGGGAGAGTACGAGCAGTACTTC	CATAGGVAGEYEQYF
TRBV4-2	NA	TRBD2	TRBJ2-2	TGTGCCAGCAGCCAAGATTTACTAGCGGGTGACACCGGGGAGCTGTTTTTT	CASSQDLLAGDTGELFF
TRBV4-3	NA	NA	TRBJ2-1	TGCGCCAGCAGCTCCACCGGGGGAGCTCACTCCTACAATGAGCAGTTCTTC	CASSSTGGAHSYNEQFF
TRBV4-1	NA	NA	TRBJ2-7	TGCGCCAGCAGCCTCTACTCGGGGCGGGGTACGGGTTACGAGCAGTACTTC	CASSLYSGRGTGYEQYF
TRBV19	NA	TRBD2	TRBJ2-5	TGTGCCAGTAGTATTGCCGGGACTAGCGGGAGGGCCGTGGACCAAGAGACCCAGTACTTC	CASSIAGTSGRAVDQETQYF
TRBV27	NA	TRBD2	TRBJ2-5	TGTGCCAGCCGCCCGGGGGGAGGAGAGACCCAGTACTTC	CASRPGGGETQYF
TRBV11-3	NA	NA	TRBJ1-1	TGTGCCAGCAGCGATAGAGGTCTGGGGGCAGGGACTGAAGCTTTCTTT	CASSDRGLGAGTEAFF
TRBV7-9	NA	TRBD1	TRBJ2-1	TGTGCCAGCAGCTCTTATCTGGACAGGGGGCCCAACAATGAGCAGTTCTTC	CASSSYLDRGPNNEQFF
TRBV28	NA	TRBD1	TRBJ1-3	TGTGCCAGCAACCATACCCGGGACAGGGGAGGGTTTAGAAACACCATATATTTT	CASNHTRDRGGFRNTIYF
TRBV9	once	TRBD1	TRBJ1-4	TGTGCCAGCAGCGTAGACCGGGACAGGGGGCGAGCTAATGAAAAACTGTTTTTT	CASSVDRDRGRANEKLFF
TRBV6-1	NA	TRBD1	TRBJ2-6	TGTGCCAGCAGTGAGGGGACAGGGGGCTCTGGGGCCAACGTCCTGACTTTC	CASSEGTGGSGANVLTF
TRBV9	NA	TRBD2	TRBJ2-1	TGTGCCAGCAGCGTAGGGACTAGCGGGATTCTCAATGAGCAGTTCTTC	CASSVGTSGILNEQFF
TRBV30	NA	TRBD2	TRBJ2-1	TGTGCCTGGAGTGCCGACCCTAGCGGGAGCCCCAATGAGCAGTTCTTC	CAWSADPSGSPNEQFF
TRBV6-6	few	NA	TRBJ1-3	TGTGCCAGCAGCCTCGGGCAGGGTCCGGCTTTT	CASSLGQGPAF
TRBV30	NA	NA	TRBJ2-5	TGTGCCTGGAAAGATAAGCGGCAAGATTCTCAAGAGACCCAGTACTTC	CAWKDKRQDSQETQYF